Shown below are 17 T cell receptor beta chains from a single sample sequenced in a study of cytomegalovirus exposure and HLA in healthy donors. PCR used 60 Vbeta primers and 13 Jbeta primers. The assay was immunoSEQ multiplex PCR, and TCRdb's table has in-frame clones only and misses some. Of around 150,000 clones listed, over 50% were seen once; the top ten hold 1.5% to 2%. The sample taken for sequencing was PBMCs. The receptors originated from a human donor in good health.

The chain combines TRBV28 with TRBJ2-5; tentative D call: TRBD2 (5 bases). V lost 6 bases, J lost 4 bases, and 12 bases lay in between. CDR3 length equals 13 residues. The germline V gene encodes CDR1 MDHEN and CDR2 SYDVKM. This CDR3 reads CASSGASPETQYF. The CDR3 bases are TGTGCCAGCAGCGGTGCTAGCCCAGAGACCCAGTACTTC.

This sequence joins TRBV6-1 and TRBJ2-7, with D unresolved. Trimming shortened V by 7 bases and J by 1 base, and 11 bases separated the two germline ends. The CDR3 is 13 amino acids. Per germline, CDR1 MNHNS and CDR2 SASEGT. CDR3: CASTRRVSYEQYF. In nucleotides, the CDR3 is TGTGCCAGCACCCGACGGGTGTCCTACGAGCAGTACTTC.

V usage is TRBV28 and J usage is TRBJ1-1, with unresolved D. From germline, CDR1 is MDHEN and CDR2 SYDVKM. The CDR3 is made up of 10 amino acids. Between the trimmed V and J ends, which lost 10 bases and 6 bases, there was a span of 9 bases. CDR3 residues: CATTGSEAFF. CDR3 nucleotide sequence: TGTGCCACCACCGGGTCTGAAGCTTTCTTT.

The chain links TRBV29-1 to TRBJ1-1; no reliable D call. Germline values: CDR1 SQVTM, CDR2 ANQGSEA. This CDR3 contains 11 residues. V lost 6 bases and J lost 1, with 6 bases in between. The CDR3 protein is CSVTGNTEAFF. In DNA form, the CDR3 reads TGCAGCGTGACGGGGAACACTGAAGCTTTCTTT. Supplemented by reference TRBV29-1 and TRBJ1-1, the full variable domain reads SAVISQKPSRDICQRGTSLTIQCQVDSQVTMMFWYRQQPGQSLTLIATANQGSEATYESGFVIDKFPISRPNLTFSTLTVSNMSPEDSSIYLCSVTGNTEAFFGQGTRLTVV.

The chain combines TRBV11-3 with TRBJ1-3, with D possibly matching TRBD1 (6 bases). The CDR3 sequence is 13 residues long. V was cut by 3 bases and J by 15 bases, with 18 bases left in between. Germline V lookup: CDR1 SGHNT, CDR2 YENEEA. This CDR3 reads CASSFTGNPTKYF. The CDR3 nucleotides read TGTGCCAGCAGCTTTACAGGGAACCCTACGAAATATTTT. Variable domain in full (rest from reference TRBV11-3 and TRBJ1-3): EAGVVQSPRYKIIEKKQPVAFWCNPISGHNTLYWYLQNLGQGPELLIRYENEEAVDDSQLPKDRFSAERLKGVDSTLKIQPAELGDSAVYLCASSFTGNPTKYFGEGSWLTVV.

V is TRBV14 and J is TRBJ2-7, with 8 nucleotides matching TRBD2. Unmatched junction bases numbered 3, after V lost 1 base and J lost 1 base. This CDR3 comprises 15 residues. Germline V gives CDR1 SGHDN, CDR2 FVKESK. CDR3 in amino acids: CASSQASGLSYEQYF. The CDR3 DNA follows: TGTGCCAGCAGCCAAGCTAGCGGGTTGTCCTACGAGCAGTACTTC.

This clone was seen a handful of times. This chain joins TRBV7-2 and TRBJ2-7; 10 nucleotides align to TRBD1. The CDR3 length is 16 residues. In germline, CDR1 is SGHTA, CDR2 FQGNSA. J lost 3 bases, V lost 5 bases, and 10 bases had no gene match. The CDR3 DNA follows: TGTGCCAGCAGCGCAACACTAGGGACAGGGGTCTACGAGCAGTACTTC. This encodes CASSATLGTGVYEQYF.

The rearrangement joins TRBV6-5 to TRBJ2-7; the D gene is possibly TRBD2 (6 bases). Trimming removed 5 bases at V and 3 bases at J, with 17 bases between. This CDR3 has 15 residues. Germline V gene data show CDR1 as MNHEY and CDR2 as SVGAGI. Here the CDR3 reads CASSLTQFSGYEQYF. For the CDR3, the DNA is TGTGCCAGCAGTCTCACGCAGTTTAGCGGCTACGAGCAGTACTTC.

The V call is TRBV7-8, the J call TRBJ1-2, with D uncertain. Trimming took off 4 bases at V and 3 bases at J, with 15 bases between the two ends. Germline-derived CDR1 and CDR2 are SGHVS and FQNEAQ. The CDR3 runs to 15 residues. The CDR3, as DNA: TGTGCCAGCAGCTCCTCCGGGGAGTGGGACTATGGCTACACCTTC. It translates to CASSSSGEWDYGYTF. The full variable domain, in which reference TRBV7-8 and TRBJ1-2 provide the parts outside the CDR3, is GAGVSQSPRYKVAKRGQDVALRCDPISGHVSLFWYQQALGQGPEFLTYFQNEAQLDKSGLPSDRFFAERPEGSVSTLKIQRTQQEDSAVYLCASSSSGEWDYGYTFGSGTRLTVV.

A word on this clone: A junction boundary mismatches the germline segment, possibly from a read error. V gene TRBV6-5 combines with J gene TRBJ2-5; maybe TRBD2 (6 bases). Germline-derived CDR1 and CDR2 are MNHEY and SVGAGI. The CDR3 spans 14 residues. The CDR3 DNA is TGTGCCGGCAGTTACTCGACTAGTGGGGAGACCCAGTACTTC. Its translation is CAGSYSTSGETQYF.

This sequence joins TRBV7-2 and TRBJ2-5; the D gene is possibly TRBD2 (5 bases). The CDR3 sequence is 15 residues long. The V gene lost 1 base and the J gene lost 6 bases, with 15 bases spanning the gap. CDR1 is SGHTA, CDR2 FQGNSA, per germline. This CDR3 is CASSLGTSSVKTQYF. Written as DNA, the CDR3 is TGTGCCAGCAGCTTAGGGACTTCGAGCGTAAAGACCCAGTACTTC. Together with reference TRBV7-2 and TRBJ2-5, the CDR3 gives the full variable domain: GAGVSQSPSNKVTEKGKDVELRCDPISGHTALYWYRQSLGQGLEFLIYFQGNSAPDKSGLPSDRFSAERTGGSVSTLTIQRTQQEDSAVYLCASSLGTSSVKTQYFGPGTRLLVL.

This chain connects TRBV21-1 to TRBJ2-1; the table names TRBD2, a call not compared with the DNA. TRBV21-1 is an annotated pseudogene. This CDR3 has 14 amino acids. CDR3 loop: CASTNWRGWGEQFF. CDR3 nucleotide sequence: TGTGCCAGCACTAATTGGAGGGGTTGGGGTGAGCAGTTCTTC.

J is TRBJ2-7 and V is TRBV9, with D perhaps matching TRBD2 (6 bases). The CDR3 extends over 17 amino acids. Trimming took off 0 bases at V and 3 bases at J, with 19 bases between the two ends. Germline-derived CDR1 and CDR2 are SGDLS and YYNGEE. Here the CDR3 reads CASSVEEGSSPDYEQYF. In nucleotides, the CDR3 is TGTGCCAGCAGCGTAGAGGAGGGATCTAGTCCAGACTACGAGCAGTACTTC.

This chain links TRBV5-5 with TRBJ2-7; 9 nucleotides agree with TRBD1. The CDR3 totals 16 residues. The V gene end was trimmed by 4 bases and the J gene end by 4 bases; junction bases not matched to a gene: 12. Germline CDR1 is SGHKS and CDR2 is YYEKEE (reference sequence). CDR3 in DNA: TGTGCCAGCAGCGGACAACAGGGGGCGTTAGGTTACGAGCAGTACTTC. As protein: CASSGQQGALGYEQYF.

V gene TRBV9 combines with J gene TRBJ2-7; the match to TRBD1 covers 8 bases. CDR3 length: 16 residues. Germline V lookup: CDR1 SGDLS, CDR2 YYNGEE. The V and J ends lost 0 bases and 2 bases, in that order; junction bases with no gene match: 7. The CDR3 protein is CASSVGGDRIPYEQYF. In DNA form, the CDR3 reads TGTGCCAGCAGCGTAGGGGGGGACAGGATCCCCTACGAGCAGTACTTC.

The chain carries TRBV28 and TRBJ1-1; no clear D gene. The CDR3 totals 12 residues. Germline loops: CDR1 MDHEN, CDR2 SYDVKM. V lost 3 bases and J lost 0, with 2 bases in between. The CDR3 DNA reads TGTGCCAGCAGTTTCATGAACACTGAAGCTTTCTTT. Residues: CASSFMNTEAFF.

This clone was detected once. DNA for the CDR3: TGTGCCAGCAGCTTGTCCGGGGGTGGCTACACCTTC. Protein product: CASSLSGGGYTF. The chain recombines TRBV7-9 with TRBJ1-2, with D tentatively TRBD1 (5 bases). The CDR3 sequence is 12 residues long. Between the trimmed V and J ends, which lost 3 bases and 7 bases, there was a span of 9 bases. CDR1 is SEHNR, CDR2 FQNEAQ, per germline (reference sequence). The complete variable domain, with remaining parts taken from reference TRBV7-9 and TRBJ1-2, reads DTGVSQNPRHKITKRGQNVTFRCDPISEHNRLYWYRQTLGQGPEFLTYFQNEAQLEKSRLLSDRFSAERPKGSFSTLEIQRTEQGDSAMYLCASSLSGGGYTFGSGTRLTVV.